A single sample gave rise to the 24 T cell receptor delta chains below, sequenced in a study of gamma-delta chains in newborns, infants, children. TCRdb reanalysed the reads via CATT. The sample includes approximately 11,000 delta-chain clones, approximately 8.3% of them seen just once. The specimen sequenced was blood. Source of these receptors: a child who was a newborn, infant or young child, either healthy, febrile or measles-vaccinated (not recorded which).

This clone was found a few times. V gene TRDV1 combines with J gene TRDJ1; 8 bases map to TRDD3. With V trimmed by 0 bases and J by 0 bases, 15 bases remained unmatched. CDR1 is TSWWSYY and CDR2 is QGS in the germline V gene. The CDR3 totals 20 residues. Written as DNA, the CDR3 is TGTGCTCTTGGGGAACTTGCCGCCGCCTTACTGGGGGTCTACACCGATAAACTCATCTTT. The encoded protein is CALGELAAALLGVYTDKLIF.

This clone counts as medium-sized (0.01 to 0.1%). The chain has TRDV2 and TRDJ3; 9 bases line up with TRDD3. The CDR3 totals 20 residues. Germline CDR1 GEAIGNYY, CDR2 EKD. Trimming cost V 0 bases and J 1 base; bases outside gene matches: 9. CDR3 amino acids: CACDTATGGPASWDTRQMFF. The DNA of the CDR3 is TGTGCCTGTGACACCGCTACTGGGGGACCTGCATCCTGGGACACCCGACAGATGTTTTTC.

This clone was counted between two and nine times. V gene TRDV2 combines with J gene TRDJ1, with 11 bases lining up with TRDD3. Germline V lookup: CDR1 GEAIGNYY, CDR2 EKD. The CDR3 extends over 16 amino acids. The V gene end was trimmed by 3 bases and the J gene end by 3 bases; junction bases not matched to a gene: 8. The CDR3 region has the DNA TGTGCCTGTGACGGATTGGGGGATACGGGTCCCGATAAACTCATCTTT. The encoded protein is CACDGLGDTGPDKLIF.

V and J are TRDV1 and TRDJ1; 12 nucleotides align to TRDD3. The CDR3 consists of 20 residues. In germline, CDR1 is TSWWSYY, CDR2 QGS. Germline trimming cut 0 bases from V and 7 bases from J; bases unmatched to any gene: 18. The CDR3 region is CALGELEKYWGIPPLGKLIF. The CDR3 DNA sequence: TGTGCTCTTGGGGAACTAGAAAAGTACTGGGGGATACCACCCCTCGGTAAACTCATCTTT.

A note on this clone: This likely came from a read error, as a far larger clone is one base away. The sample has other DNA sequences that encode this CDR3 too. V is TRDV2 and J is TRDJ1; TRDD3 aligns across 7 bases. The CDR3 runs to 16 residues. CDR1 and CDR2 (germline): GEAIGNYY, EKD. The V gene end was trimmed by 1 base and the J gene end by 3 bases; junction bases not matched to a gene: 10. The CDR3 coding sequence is TGTGCCTGTGACACGCTGGGGGCTATCTCCTCCGATAAACTCATCTTT. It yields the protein CACDTLGAISSDKLIF.

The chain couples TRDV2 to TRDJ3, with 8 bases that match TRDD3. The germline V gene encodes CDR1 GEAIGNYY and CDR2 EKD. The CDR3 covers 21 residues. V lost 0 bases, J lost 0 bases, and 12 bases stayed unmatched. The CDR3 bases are TGTGCCTGTGACACCGTGACCCAACTGGGGGTAAACTCCTGGGACACCCGACAGATGTTTTTC. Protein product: CACDTVTQLGVNSWDTRQMFF.

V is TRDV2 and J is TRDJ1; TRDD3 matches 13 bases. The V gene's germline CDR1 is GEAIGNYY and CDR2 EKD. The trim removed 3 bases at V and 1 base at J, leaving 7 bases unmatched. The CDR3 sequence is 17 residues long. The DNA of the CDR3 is TGTGCCTGTGACCATGTACTGGGGGATACGATCACCGATAAACTCATCTTT. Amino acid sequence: CACDHVLGDTITDKLIF.

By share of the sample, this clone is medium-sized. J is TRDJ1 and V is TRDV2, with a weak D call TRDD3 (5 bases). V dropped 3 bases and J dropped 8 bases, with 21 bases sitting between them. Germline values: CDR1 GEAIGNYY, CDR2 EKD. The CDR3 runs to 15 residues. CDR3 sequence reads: CACDPLTPNGAKLIF. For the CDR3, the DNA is TGTGCCTGTGACCCTTTGACTCCGAATGGGGCCAAACTCATCTTT.

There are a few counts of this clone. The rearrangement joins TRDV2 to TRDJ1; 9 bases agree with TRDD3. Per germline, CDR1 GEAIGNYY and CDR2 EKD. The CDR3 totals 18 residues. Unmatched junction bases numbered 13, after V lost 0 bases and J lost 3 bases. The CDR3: CACDTVRVGDNWPDKLIF. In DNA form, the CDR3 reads TGTGCCTGTGACACCGTTCGGGTGGGGGATAATTGGCCCGATAAACTCATCTTT.

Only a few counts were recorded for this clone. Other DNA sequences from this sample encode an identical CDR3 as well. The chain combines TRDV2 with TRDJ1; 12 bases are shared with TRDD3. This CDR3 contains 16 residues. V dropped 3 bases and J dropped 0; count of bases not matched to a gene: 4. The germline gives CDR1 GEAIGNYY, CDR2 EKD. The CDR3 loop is CACDVLGDTYTDKLIF. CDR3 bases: TGTGCCTGTGACGTACTGGGGGATACCTACACCGATAAACTCATCTTT.

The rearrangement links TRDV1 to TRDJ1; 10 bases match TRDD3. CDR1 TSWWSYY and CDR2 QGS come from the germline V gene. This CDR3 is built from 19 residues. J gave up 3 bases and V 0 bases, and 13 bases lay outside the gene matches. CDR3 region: CALGELTGGYVGAADKLIF. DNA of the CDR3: TGTGCTCTTGGGGAACTCACCGGGGGATACGTAGGGGCGGCCGATAAACTCATCTTT.

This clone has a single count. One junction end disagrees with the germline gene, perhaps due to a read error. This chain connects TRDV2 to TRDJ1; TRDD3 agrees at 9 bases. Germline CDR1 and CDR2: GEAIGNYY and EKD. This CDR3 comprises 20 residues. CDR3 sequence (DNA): TGTGCCTGTGACACGTTAGGCCCCAACATGGGGGATAAGGATGACGATAACCTCATCTTT. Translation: CACDTLGPNMGDKDDDNLIF.

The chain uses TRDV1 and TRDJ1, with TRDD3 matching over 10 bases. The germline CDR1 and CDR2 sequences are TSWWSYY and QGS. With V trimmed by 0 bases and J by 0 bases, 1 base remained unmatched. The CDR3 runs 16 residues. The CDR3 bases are TGTGCTCTTGGGGAACTACTGGGGGATTACACCGATAAACTCATCTTT. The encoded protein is CALGELLGDYTDKLIF.

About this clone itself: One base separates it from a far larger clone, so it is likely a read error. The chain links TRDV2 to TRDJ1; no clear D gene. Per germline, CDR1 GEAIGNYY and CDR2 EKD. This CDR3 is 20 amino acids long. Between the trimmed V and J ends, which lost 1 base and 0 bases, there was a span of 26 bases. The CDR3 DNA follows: TGTGCCTGTGACACTCTCGAGAGGGTACTGAGGCTCCAGTACACCGATAAACTCATCTTT. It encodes CACDTLERVLRLQYTDKLIF.

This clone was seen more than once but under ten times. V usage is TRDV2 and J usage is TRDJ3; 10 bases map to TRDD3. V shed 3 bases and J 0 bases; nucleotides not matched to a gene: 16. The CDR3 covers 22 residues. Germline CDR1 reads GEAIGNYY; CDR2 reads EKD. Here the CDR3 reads CACDADPTGGFHSSWDTRQMFF. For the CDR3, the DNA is TGTGCCTGTGACGCCGACCCCACTGGGGGATTTCATTCCTCCTGGGACACCCGACAGATGTTTTTC.

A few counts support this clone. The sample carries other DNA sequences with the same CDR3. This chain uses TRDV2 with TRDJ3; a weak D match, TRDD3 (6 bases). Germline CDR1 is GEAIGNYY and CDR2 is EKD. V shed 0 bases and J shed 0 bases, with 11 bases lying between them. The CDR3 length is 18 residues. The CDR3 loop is CACDTGGASSWDTRQMFF. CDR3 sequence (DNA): TGTGCCTGTGACACCGGGGGAGCCAGCTCCTGGGACACCCGACAGATGTTTTTC.

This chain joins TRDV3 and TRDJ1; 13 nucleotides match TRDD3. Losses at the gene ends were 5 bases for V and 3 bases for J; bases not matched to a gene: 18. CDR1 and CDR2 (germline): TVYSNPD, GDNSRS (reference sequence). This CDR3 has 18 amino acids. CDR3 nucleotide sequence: TGTGCCCTACCTTCCTACTGGGGGATACGCAACAAGGCCGATAAACTCATCTTT. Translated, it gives CALPSYWGIRNKADKLIF.

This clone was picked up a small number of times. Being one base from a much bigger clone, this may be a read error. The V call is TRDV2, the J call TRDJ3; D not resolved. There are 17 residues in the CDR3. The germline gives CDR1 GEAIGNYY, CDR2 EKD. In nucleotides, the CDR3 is TGTGCCCGTGACGGAGTACTATCCTCCTCGGACACCCGACAGATGTTTTTC. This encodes CARDGVLSSSDTRQMFF.

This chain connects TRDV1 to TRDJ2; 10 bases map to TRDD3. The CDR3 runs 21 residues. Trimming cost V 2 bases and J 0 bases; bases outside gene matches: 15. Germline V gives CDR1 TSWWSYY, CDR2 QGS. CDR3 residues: CALGEWVYRGDTVTLTAQLFF. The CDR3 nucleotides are TGTGCTCTTGGGGAATGGGTCTACCGGGGGGATACGGTGACTTTGACAGCACAACTCTTCTTT.

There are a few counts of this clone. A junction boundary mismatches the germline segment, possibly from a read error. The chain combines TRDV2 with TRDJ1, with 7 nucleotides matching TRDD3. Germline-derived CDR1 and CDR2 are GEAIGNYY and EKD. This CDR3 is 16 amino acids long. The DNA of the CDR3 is TGTGCCTGTGAGAGTCTGGGGGTTTCGTACGACGATAAACTCACCTTT. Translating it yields CACESLGVSYDDKLTF.

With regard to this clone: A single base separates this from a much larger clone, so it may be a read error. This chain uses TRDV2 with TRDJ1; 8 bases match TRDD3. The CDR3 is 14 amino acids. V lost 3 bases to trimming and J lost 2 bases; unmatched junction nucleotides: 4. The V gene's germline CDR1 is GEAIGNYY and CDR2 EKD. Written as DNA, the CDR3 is TGTGCCTGTGACGTACTGGGGGCTACCGATAAACTCATCTTT. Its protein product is CACDVLGATDKLIF.

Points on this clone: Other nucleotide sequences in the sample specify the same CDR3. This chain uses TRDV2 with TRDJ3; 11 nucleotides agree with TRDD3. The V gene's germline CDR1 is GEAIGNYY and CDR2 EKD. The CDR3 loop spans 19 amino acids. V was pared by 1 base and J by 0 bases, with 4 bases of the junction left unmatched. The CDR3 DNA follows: TGTGCCTGTGACACACTGGGGGATAGGAGCTCCTGGGACACCCGACAGATGTTTTTC. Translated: CACDTLGDRSSWDTRQMFF.

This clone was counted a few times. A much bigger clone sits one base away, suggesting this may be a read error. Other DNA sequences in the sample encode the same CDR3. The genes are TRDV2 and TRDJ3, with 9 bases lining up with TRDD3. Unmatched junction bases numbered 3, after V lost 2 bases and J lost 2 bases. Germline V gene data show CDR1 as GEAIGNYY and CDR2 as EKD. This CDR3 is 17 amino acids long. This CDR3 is CACDILGDTWDTRQMFF. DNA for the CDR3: TGTGCCTGTGACATACTGGGGGACACCTGGGACACCCGACAGATGTTTTTC.

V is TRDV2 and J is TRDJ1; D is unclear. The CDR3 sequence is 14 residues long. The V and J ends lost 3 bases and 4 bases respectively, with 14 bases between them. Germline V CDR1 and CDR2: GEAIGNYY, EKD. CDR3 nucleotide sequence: TGTGCCTGTGACCCGATGGGTGAGAACGATAAACTCATCTTT. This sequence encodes CACDPMGENDKLIF.